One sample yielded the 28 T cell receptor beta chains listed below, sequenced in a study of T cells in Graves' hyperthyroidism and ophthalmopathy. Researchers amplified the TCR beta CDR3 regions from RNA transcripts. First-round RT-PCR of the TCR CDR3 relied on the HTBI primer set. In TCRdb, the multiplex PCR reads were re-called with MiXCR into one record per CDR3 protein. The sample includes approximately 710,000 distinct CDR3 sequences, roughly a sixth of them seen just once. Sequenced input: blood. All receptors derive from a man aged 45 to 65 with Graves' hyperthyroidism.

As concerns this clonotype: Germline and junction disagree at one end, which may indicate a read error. The CDR3 coding sequence is TGTGCCGGCAGCTTGATGGGTTACGAGCAGTACTTC. This translates into CAGSLMGYEQYF. V is TRBV5-8 and J is TRBJ2-7; D gene uncertain. This CDR3 has 12 residues. Germline V gene lookup returns CDR1 SGHTS and CDR2 YDEGEE. Complete variable domain (other parts from reference TRBV5-8 and TRBJ2-7): EAGVTQSPTHLIKTRGQQATLRCSPISGHTSVYWYQQALGLGLQFLLWYDEGEERNRGNFPPRFSGRQFPNYSSELNVNALELEDSALYLCAGSLMGYEQYFGPGTRLTVT.

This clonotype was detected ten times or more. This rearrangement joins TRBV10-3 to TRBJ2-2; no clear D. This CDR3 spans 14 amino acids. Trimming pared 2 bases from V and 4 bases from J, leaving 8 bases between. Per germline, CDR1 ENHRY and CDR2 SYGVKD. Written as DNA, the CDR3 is TGTGCCATCAGTGAGACGCCGGGCACCGGGGAGCTGTTTTTT. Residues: CAISETPGTGELFF.

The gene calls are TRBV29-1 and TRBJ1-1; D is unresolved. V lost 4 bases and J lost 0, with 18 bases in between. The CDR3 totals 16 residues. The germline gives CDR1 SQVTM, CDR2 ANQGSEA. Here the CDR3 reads CSVAPQEYEMNTEAFF. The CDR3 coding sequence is TGCAGCGTTGCTCCCCAGGAGTACGAGATGAACACTGAAGCTTTCTTT.

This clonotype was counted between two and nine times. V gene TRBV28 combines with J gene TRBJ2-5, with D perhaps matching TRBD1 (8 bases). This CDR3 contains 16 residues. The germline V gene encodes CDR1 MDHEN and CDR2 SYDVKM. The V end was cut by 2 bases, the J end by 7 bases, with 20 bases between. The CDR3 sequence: CASSLSRGDRYGTQYF. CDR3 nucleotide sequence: TGTGCCAGCAGTTTAAGTCGGGGGGACAGGTATGGGACCCAGTACTTC.

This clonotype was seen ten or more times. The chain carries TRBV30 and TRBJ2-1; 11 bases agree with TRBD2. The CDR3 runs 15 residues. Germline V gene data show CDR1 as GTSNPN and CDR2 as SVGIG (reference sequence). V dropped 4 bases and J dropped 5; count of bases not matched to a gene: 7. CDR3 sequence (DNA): TGTGCCTGGACCGCGACTAGCGGGATTGACAATGAGCAGTTCTTC. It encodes CAWTATSGIDNEQFF.

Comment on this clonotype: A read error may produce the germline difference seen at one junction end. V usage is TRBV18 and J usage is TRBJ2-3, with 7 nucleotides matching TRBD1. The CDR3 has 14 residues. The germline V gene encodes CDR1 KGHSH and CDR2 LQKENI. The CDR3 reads CASSPGQGTDTRYF. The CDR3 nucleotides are TGTGCCAGCTCACCCGGCCAGGGGACAGATACGCGGTATTTT.

The CDR3 DNA reads TGTGCCAGCAGCTTGAGGCCATCCCATGGAGATACGCAGTATTTT. As protein: CASSLRPSHGDTQYF. The chain employs TRBV5-8 and TRBJ2-3; D is unclear. Germline CDR1 reads SGHTS; CDR2 reads YDEGEE. This CDR3 has 15 residues. Trimming cost V 1 base and J 5 bases, with 14 bases left between them.

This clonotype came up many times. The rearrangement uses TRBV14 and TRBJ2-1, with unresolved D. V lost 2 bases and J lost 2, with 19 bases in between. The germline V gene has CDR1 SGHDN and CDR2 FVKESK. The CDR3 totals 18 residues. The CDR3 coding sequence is TGTGCCAGCAGCCAATTTTCCCCAGATTGGCGCACCTACAATGAGCAGTTCTTC. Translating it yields CASSQFSPDWRTYNEQFF.

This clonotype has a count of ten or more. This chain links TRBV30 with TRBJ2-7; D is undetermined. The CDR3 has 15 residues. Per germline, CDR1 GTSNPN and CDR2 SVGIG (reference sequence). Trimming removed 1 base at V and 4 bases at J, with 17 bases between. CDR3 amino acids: CAWSGLGPIPYEQYF. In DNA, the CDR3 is TGTGCCTGGAGTGGCCTCGGGCCCATCCCTTACGAGCAGTACTTC.

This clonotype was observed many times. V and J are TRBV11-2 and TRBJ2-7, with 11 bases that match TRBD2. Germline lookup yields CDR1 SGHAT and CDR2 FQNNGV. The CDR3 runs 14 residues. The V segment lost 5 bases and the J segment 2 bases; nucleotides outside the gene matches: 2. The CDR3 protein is CASSGSGRAYEQYF. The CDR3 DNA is TGTGCCAGCAGCGGTAGCGGGAGGGCCTACGAGCAGTACTTC.

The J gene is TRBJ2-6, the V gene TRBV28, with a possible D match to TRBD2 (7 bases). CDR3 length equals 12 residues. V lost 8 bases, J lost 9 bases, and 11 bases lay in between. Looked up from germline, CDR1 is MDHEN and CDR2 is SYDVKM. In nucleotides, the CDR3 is TGTGCCAGCGCCGGGGGGCGCAACGTCCTGACTTTC. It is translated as CASAGGRNVLTF. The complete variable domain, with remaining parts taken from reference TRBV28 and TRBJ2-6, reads DVKVTQSSRYLVKRTGEKVFLECVQDMDHENMFWYRQDPGLGLRLIYFSYDVKMKEKGDIPEGYSVSREKKERFSLILESASTNQTSMYLCASAGGRNVLTFGAGSRLTVL.

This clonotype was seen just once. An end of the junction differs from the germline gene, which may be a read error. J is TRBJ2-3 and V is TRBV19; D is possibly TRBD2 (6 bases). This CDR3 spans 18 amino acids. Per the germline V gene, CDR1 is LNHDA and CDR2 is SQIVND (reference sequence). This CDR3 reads CASSVRPRDWGTTDAQYF. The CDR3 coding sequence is TGTGCCAGTAGTGTCCGGCCCCGGGACTGGGGTACGACAGATGCGCAGTATTTT.

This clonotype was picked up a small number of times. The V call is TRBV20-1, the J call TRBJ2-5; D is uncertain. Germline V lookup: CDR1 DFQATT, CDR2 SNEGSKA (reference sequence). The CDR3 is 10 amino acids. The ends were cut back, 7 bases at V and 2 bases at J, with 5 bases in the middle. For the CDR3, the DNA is TGCAGTGGAGAGCAAGAGACCCAGTACTTC. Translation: CSGEQETQYF.

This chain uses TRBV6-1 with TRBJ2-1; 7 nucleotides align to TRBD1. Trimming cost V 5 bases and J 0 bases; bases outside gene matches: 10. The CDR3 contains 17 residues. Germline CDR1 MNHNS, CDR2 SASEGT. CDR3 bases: TGTGCCAGCAGTACTTACAGGGGCGTTAGCTCCTACAATGAGCAGTTCTTC. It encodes CASSTYRGVSSYNEQFF.

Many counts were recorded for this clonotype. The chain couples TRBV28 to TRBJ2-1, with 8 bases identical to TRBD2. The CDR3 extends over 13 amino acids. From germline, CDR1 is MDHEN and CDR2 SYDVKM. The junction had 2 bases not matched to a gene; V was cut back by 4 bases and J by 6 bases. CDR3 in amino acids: CASSSGGTNEQFF. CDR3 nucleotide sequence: TGTGCCAGCAGTTCGGGAGGGACCAATGAGCAGTTCTTC.

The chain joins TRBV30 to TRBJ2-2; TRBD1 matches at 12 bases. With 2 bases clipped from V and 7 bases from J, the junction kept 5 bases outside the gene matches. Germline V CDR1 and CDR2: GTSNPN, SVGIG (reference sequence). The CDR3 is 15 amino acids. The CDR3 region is CAWSYGTGGNGELFF. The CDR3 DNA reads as TGTGCCTGGAGTTACGGGACAGGGGGCAACGGGGAGCTGTTTTTT.

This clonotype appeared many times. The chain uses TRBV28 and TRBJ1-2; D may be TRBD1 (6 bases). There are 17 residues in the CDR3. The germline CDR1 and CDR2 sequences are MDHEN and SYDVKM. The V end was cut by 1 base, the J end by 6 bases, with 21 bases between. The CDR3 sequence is CASSLSDSTGVIDGYTF. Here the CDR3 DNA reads TGTGCCAGCAGTTTATCGGACAGTACGGGTGTCATCGATGGCTACACCTTC.

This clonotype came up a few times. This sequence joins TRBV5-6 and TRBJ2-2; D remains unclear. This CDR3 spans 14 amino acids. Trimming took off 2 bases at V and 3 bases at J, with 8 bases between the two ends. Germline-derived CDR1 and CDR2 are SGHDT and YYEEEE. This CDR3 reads CASSLLMDTGELFF. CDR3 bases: TGTGCCAGCAGCTTATTAATGGACACCGGGGAGCTGTTTTTT.

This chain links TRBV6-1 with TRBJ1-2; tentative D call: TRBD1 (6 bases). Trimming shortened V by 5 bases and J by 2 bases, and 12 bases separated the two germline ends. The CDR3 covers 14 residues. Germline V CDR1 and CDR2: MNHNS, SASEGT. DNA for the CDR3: TGTGCCAGCAGTACCAACGGACAGAACTATGGCTACACCTTC. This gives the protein CASSTNGQNYGYTF.

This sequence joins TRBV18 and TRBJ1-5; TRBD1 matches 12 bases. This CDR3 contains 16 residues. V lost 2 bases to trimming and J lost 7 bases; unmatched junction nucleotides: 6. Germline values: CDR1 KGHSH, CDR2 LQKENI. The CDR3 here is CASSPGTGGFEQPQHF. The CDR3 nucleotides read TGTGCCAGCTCACCAGGGACAGGGGGCTTCGAGCAGCCCCAGCATTTT.

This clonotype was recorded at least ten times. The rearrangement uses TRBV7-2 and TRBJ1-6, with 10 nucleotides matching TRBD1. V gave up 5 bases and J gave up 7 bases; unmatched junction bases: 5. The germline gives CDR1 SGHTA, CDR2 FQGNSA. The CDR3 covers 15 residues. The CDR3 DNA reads TGTGCCAGCAGCACCCAGACAGGGGGCAATTCACCCCTCCACTTT. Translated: CASSTQTGGNSPLHF.

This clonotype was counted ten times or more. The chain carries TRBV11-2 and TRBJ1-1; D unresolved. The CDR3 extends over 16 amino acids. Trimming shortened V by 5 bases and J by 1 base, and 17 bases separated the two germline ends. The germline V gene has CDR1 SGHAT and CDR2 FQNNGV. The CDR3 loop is CASSPTPRGTNTEAFF. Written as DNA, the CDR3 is TGTGCCAGCAGCCCCACTCCCCGGGGAACGAACACTGAAGCTTTCTTT.

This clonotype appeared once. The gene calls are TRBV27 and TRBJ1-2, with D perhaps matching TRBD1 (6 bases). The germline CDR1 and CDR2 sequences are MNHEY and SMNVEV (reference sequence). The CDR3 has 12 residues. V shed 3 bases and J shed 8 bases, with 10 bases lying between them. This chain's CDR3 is CASSFVGGGYTF. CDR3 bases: TGTGCCAGCAGTTTTGTCGGGGGCGGCTACACCTTC.

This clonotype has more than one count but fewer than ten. The CDR3 nucleotides read TGTGCTAGGGTGTTTGAGGGAGAAAAACTGTTTTTT. Translated: CARVFEGEKLFF. V usage is TRBV12-5 and J usage is TRBJ1-4; no definite D call. The CDR3 runs to 12 residues. The V gene lost 9 bases and the J gene lost 8 bases, with 13 bases spanning the gap. Per the germline V gene, CDR1 is LGHNT and CDR2 is FRNRAP.

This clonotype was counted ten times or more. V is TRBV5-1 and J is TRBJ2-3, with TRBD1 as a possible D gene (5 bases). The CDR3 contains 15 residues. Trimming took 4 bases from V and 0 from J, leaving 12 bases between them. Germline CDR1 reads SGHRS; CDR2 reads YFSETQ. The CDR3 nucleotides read TGCGCCAGCAGCCAGACCCAGGGTAGCACAGATACGCAGTATTTT. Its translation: CASSQTQGSTDTQYF.

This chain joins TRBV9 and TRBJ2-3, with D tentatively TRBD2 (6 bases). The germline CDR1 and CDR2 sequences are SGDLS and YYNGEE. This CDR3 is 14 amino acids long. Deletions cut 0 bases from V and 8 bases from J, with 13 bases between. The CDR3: CASSVDRRGGTQYF. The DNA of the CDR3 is TGTGCCAGCAGCGTAGACCGAAGGGGAGGTACGCAGTATTTT.

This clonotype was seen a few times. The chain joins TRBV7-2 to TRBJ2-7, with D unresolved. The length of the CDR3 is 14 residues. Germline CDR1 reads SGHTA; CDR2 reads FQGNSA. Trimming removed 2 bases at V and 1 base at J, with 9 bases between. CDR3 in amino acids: CASSLIGSSYEQYV. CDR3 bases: TGTGCCAGCAGCTTAATAGGCAGTTCCTACGAGCAGTACGTC.

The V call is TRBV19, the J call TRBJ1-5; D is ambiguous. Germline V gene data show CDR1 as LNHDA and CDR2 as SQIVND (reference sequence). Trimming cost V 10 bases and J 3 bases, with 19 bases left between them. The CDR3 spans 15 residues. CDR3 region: CATLEGLSSNQPQHF. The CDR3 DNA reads TGTGCCACCCTCGAAGGACTGTCGTCCAATCAGCCCCAGCATTTT.